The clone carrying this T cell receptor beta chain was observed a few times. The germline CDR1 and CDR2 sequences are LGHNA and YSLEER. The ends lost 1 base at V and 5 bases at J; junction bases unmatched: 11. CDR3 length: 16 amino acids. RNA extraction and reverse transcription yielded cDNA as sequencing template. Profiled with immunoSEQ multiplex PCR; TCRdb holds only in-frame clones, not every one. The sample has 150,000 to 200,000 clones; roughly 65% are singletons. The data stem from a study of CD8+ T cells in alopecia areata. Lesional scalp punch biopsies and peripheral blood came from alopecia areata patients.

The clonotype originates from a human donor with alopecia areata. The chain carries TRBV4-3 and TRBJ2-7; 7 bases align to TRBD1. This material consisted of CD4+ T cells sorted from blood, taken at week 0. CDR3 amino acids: CASSQAPTGNNDEQYF. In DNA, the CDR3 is TGCGCCAGCAGCCAAGCCCCGACAGGGAATAACGACGAGCAGTACTTC.